Shown below are 21 T cell receptor beta chains from a single sample sequenced in a study of blood T cell repertoires in COVID-19. The protocol was immunoSEQ multiplex PCR, while the TCRdb copy is restricted to in-frame clones and leaves out a portion. The repertoire holds around 220,000 clones, with 75% to 85% as singletons. Sequencing input: peripheral blood. These receptors originate from a woman at least 80 years old with COVID-19, enrolled during active disease.

In this sample, this clone turned up once. V usage is TRBV27 and J usage is TRBJ1-2; 7 bases line up with TRBD1. V was pared by 6 bases and J by 2 bases, with 6 bases of the junction left unmatched. The CDR3 consists of 14 residues. Germline V gene sequence: CDR1 MNHEY, CDR2 SMNVEV (reference sequence). CDR3 in amino acids: CASSPRTGNYGYTF. In DNA, the CDR3 is TGTGCCAGCAGCCCCCGGACAGGCAACTATGGCTACACCTTC.

This chain links TRBV7-9 with TRBJ1-1, with D unclear. CDR3 size: 10 residues. V was cut by 8 bases and J by 11 bases, with 12 bases left in between. Germline V gene sequence: CDR1 SEHNR, CDR2 FQNEAQ (reference sequence). CDR3 sequence (DNA): TGTGCCAGCGGCCAACAGATGGCTTTCTTT. Translated, it gives CASGQQMAFF.

The chain carries TRBV5-1 and TRBJ2-2; D might be TRBD2 (5 bases). Trimming took 4 bases from V and 3 from J, leaving 13 bases between them. The germline V gene has CDR1 SGHRS and CDR2 YFSETQ. The CDR3 is 15 residues long. The CDR3 coding sequence is TGCGCCAGCAGCCTCCGGGAAGGAGACACCGGGGAGCTGTTTTTT. This sequence encodes CASSLREGDTGELFF.

The rearrangement uses TRBV7-3 and TRBJ2-2, with 8 bases fitting TRBD2. Per germline, CDR1 SGHTA and CDR2 FQGTGA. The CDR3 contains 18 residues. The V segment lost 5 bases and the J segment 0 bases; nucleotides outside the gene matches: 11. Here the CDR3 DNA reads TGTGCCAGCAGCCTAAAACCCCGGGGGGGCTCGAACACCGGGGAGCTGTTTTTT. This translates into CASSLKPRGGSNTGELFF.

V and J are TRBV6-5 and TRBJ2-1; 8 nucleotides align to TRBD2. CDR1 MNHEY and CDR2 SVGAGI come from the germline V gene. With 4 bases clipped from V and 12 bases from J, the junction kept 5 bases outside the gene matches. The CDR3 is 12 amino acids. CDR3 DNA: TGTGCCAGCAGTTCTAGCGGGTACGTGCAGTTCTTC. It is translated as CASSSSGYVQFF.

This chain uses TRBV18 with TRBJ2-3; the D gene is possibly TRBD2 (5 bases). The germline V gene has CDR1 KGHSH and CDR2 LQKENI. The V end was cut by 5 bases, the J end by 4 bases, with 16 bases between. The CDR3 has 15 residues. The CDR3 spells CASSIADSYSDTQYF. DNA for the CDR3: TGTGCCAGCTCAATCGCGGACTCTTATTCAGATACGCAGTATTTT.

The chain carries TRBV28 and TRBJ1-5, with D possibly matching TRBD1 (6 bases). Trimming removed 5 bases at V and 1 base at J, with 12 bases between. CDR1 is MDHEN and CDR2 is SYDVKM in the germline V gene. The CDR3 is 15 residues long. The CDR3 sequence: CASSPQGISNQPQHF. CDR3 nucleotide sequence: TGTGCCAGCAGTCCCCAGGGGATAAGCAATCAGCCCCAGCATTTT.

This clone has a handful of counts. The chain carries TRBV5-1 and TRBJ2-1; the match to TRBD1 covers 8 bases. The CDR3 length is 16 residues. V shed 1 base, J shed 6 bases, and the junction held 9 bases outside the gene matches. Germline values: CDR1 SGHRS, CDR2 YFSETQ. The CDR3 bases are TGCGCCAGCAGCTTGCCGGGGACAGGAGGGGGCAATGAGCAGTTCTTC. Translated, it gives CASSLPGTGGGNEQFF.

This chain links TRBV5-6 with TRBJ2-7; D remains ambiguous. The CDR3 totals 13 residues. Trimming left V 3 bases short and J 3 bases short, with 10 bases between. Germline CDR1 and CDR2: SGHDT and YYEEEE. CDR3: CASSSPSVYEQYF. The CDR3 DNA reads TGTGCCAGCAGCTCACCCAGCGTCTACGAGCAGTACTTC.

The J gene is TRBJ2-7, the V gene TRBV6-5; tentative D call: TRBD1 (6 bases). The CDR3 is made up of 15 amino acids. The V gene lost 2 bases and the J gene lost 5 bases, with 16 bases spanning the gap. Germline assignment: CDR1 MNHEY and CDR2 SVGAGI. For the CDR3, the DNA is TGTGCCAGCAGTTACACCCCCCGAACAGGGAACGAGCAGTACTTC. The encoded protein is CASSYTPRTGNEQYF.

The rearrangement joins TRBV10-1 to TRBJ2-3; 11 bases are a match to TRBD2. The CDR3 contains 16 residues. Looked up from germline, CDR1 is WNHNN and CDR2 is SYGVQD (reference sequence). V was clipped by 2 bases and J by 7 bases; unmatched bases: 8. CDR3 coding DNA: TGCGCCAGCAGTGAGGTTGGGACTAGCGGATCGTATACGCAGTATTTT. It encodes CASSEVGTSGSYTQYF.

The chain uses TRBV7-2 and TRBJ2-1; possibly TRBD2 for D (5 bases). The CDR3 runs to 16 residues. Trimming pared 5 bases from V and 0 bases from J, leaving 14 bases between. Germline values: CDR1 SGHTA, CDR2 FQGNSA. CDR3 coding DNA: TGTGCCAGCAGCCCCGCTAGCACGAGCTCCTACAATGAGCAGTTCTTC. It codes for CASSPASTSSYNEQFF.

The CDR3 bases are TGTGCCATAGGGGACAGGGGCGAATTAGGCTACACCTTC. The encoded protein is CAIGDRGELGYTF. The chain has TRBV10-3 and TRBJ1-2, with 10 bases identical to TRBD1. CDR1 and CDR2 from the germline V gene are ENHRY and SYGVKD. The CDR3 has 13 amino acids. J gave up 8 bases and V 9 bases, and 9 bases lay outside the gene matches.

V usage is TRBV14 and J usage is TRBJ2-6, with TRBD1 matching 7 bases. V dropped 6 bases and J dropped 0; count of bases not matched to a gene: 5. Per germline, CDR1 SGHDN and CDR2 FVKESK. This CDR3 is 16 amino acids long. CDR3 sequence reads: CASSHYRGSGANVLTF. DNA of the CDR3: TGTGCCAGCAGTCACTACAGGGGCTCTGGGGCCAACGTCCTGACTTTC.

The chain uses TRBV15 and TRBJ1-3; D call uncertain. Trimming took 0 bases from V and 4 from J, leaving 10 bases between them. In germline, CDR1 is LNHNV, CDR2 YYDKDF (reference sequence). The CDR3 totals 15 residues. CDR3 DNA sequence: TGTGCCACCAGCAGAGATATCAGTACCGGAAACACCATATATTTT. This gives the protein CATSRDISTGNTIYF.

The chain carries TRBV10-3 and TRBJ2-7; tentatively, D is TRBD2 (6 bases). Trimming removed 4 bases from V and 4 bases from J, with 17 bases in between. The CDR3 runs to 15 residues. Germline lookup yields CDR1 ENHRY and CDR2 SYGVKD. The CDR3 is CAISGSGTGVYEQYF. For the CDR3, the DNA is TGTGCCATCAGTGGATCCGGGACGGGGGTTTACGAGCAGTACTTC.

The chain uses TRBV2 and TRBJ1-5; the D is unclear. V shed 4 bases and J shed 6 bases, with 13 bases lying between them. CDR1 and CDR2 (germline): SNHLY, FYNNEI. This CDR3 has 14 amino acids. The chain's CDR3 is CASSGNSQSQPQHF. The CDR3 region has the DNA TGTGCCAGCAGTGGTAACAGTCAAAGTCAGCCCCAGCATTTT.

The sample holds one count of this clone. This rearrangement joins TRBV10-3 to TRBJ1-2; TRBD1 aligns across 9 bases. Germline V gene lookup returns CDR1 ENHRY and CDR2 SYGVKD. The CDR3 is 15 amino acids. V was pared by 6 bases and J by 1 base, with 6 bases of the junction left unmatched. The CDR3 is CAISRDRDFNYGYTF. CDR3 nucleotides: TGTGCCATCAGCCGGGACAGGGACTTTAACTATGGCTACACCTTC.

V gene TRBV6-5 combines with J gene TRBJ1-1; 9 nucleotides agree with TRBD1. CDR1 and CDR2 from the germline V gene are MNHEY and SVGAGI. The CDR3 is 12 residues long. V trimming: 6 bases; J trimming: 9 bases; junction bases outside the gene matches: 5. CDR3: CASSRTGVQAFF. As DNA, the CDR3 is TGTGCCAGCAGCCGGACAGGGGTGCAAGCTTTCTTT.

This chain joins TRBV7-2 and TRBJ2-1; maybe TRBD1 (6 bases). CDR3 length: 15 amino acids. V was pared by 5 bases and J by 2 bases, with 13 bases between. Germline CDR1 is SGHTA and CDR2 is FQGNSA. CDR3 sequence: CASSQTGRAYNEQFF. The DNA of the CDR3 is TGTGCCAGCAGCCAAACAGGGAGAGCCTACAATGAGCAGTTCTTC.

The rearrangement joins TRBV13 to TRBJ1-1; perhaps TRBD1 as D (5 bases). CDR3 length equals 14 residues. The germline V and J ends were trimmed by 2 bases and 1 base, with 8 bases remaining between them. Germline values: CDR1 PRHDT, CDR2 FYEKMQ (reference sequence). The CDR3 bases are TGTGCCAGCAGCTTAAGGGGTCAGAACACTGAAGCTTTCTTT. Its translation: CASSLRGQNTEAFF.